These 8 T cell receptor beta chains share one sample of origin, sequenced in a study of monozygotic twins with inflammatory bowel disease. With the 5' RACE reads reprocessed, TCRdb shows one record per CDR3 protein and no DNA. This sample's clone table lists some 83,000 distinct CDR3 sequences. The sample consisted of blood. The receptors originated from a human donor with ulcerative colitis or Crohn's disease, or a healthy co-twin of an affected twin (not recorded which).

This rearrangement joins TRBV3-1 to TRBJ1-2; absent DNA, TCRdb's TRBD1 call cannot be checked. The CDR3 extends over 15 amino acids. Looked up from germline, CDR1 is LGHDT and CDR2 is YNNKEL (reference sequence). The CDR3 reads CASSPDGQGLYGYTF.

This rearrangement joins TRBV3-1 to TRBJ1-1; no DNA is available, so the TRBD1 call from TCRdb remains unchecked. The CDR3 has 15 amino acids. Germline assignment: CDR1 LGHDT and CDR2 YNNKEL (reference sequence). Here the CDR3 reads CASSRSGTGNTEAFF. Drawing the rest from reference TRBV3-1 and TRBJ1-1, the complete variable domain is DTAVSQTPKYLVTQMGNDKSIKCEQNLGHDTMYWYKQDSKKFLKIMFSYNNKELIINETVPNRFSPKSPDKAHLNLHINSLELGDSAVYFCASSRSGTGNTEAFFGQGTRLTVV.

The chain is built from TRBV15 and TRBJ1-2; TCRdb calls TRBD1, which cannot be checked without DNA. The CDR3 contains 15 residues. Germline assignment: CDR1 LNHNV and CDR2 YYDKDF (reference sequence). CDR3 in amino acids: CATSRDVLGLHGYTF.

The chain recombines TRBV3-1 with TRBJ2-7; the TCRdb D gene call, TRBD1, has no DNA to confirm it. The CDR3 sequence is 14 residues long. Germline CDR1 and CDR2: LGHDT and YNNKEL (reference sequence). CDR3 protein: CASSQTGGAYEQYF.

V usage is TRBV12-3 or TRBV12-4 and J usage is TRBJ2-1; TCRdb reports TRBD1, a call that lacks DNA to check it against. CDR3 length: 14 amino acids. The CDR3 is CASSLARIRDEQFF.

The gene calls are TRBV7-9 and TRBJ2-1. This CDR3 comprises 12 residues. In germline, CDR1 is SEHNR, CDR2 FQNEAQ (reference sequence). The CDR3 reads CASSLVLNEQFF.

The gene calls are TRBV29-1 and TRBJ1-2; TCRdb gives TRBD1 as the D gene, but with no DNA this cannot be confirmed. Germline V CDR1 and CDR2: SQVTM, ANQGSEA. There are 14 residues in the CDR3. CDR3 sequence reads: CSVSARDGADGYTF.

The chain carries TRBV29-1 and TRBJ1-1; TCRdb outputs TRBD1, but without DNA this stays unchecked. This CDR3 is 13 amino acids long. The germline CDR1 and CDR2 sequences are SQVTM and ANQGSEA. The CDR3 sequence: CSVEKGRGREAFF.